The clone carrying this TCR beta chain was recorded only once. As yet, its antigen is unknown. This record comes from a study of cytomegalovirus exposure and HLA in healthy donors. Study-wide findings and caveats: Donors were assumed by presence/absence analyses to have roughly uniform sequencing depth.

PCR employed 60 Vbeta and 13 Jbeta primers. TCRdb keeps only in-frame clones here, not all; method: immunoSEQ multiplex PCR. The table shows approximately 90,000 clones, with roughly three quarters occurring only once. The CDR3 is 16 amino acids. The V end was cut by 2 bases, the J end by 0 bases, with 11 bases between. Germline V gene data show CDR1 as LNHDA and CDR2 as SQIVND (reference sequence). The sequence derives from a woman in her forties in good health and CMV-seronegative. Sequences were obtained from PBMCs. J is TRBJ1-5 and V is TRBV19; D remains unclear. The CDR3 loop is CASSISGFLSNQPQHF. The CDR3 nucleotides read TGTGCCAGTAGTATAAGCGGGTTTCTTAGCAATCAGCCCCAGCATTTT.